This entry describes one T cell receptor (beta chain). Participant ages covered about 18 to 100 years across about 25 US areas. Exposed volunteers were people who met a COVID-19 case within 2 weeks before study entry. The sample comes from a study of blood T cell repertoires in COVID-19. The CDR3 contains 14 residues. CDR1 and CDR2 from the germline V gene are SGHRS and YFSETQ. V shed 4 bases and J shed 2 bases, with 12 bases lying between them. Profiled with immunoSEQ multiplex PCR; TCRdb holds only in-frame clones, not every one. The sample records about 370,000 clones, about 89% being singletons. This sequence joins TRBV5-1 and TRBJ2-5, with D perhaps TRBD2 (5 bases). The TCR was taken from a woman aged 35 to 49 who had been exposed to COVID-19. The sample was PBMCs or T cells enriched from blood (not recorded which). The CDR3 region is CASSRSGIQETQYF. The DNA of the CDR3 is TGCGCCAGCAGCCGTTCGGGGATACAAGAGACCCAGTACTTC.